This TCR beta chain appears in the sequencing data of a study of control samples from healthy donors and cancer patients. The repertoire was sequenced with immunoSEQ multiplex PCR; TCRdb's copy has only in-frame clones and lacks some. The top ten clones hold about 11% of a sample with 110,000 to 150,000 clones, about nine tenths of them seen once. This CDR3 region has 14 residues. Germline loops: CDR1 MDHEN, CDR2 SYDVKM. Trimming removed 2 bases from V and 0 bases from J, with 5 bases in between. This receptor was identified in a man in his thirties or forties in good health. The chain is built from TRBV28 and TRBJ2-1; D call uncertain. Sequences were obtained from blood. This CDR3 reads CASSLQSSYNEQFF. DNA of the CDR3: TGTGCCAGCAGTTTACAAAGCTCCTACAATGAGCAGTTCTTC.